This T cell receptor (beta chain) emerged from a study of blood T cell repertoires in COVID-19. Turning to the study itself: COVID-19 samples collected from the United States, Italy and Spain covered acute and convalescent phases.

Original data processing: It was from reference gene primer amplification that nucleated cell counts were estimated. Libraries were prepared by immunoSEQ multiplex PCR; TCRdb keeps only in-frame clonotypes and omits some of them. From that table come the V and J calls and clone size; the DNA was used to work out D and trimming. The sample includes a few hundred thousand clones, around nine tenths of them seen just once. Participant age was roughly 18 to 100 years, and participants resided in 20 to 30 US areas. Assignment of participants to cohorts was predicated upon participant-reported clinical history. The V segment lost 4 bases and the J segment 5 bases; nucleotides outside the gene matches: 10. Germline V gene sequence: CDR1 LGHDT, CDR2 YNNKEL (reference sequence). This CDR3 contains 15 residues.

V and J are TRBV3-1 (or the pseudogene TRBV3-2) and TRBJ1-2, with 7 positions matching TRBD1. Sample: PBMCs or T cells enriched from blood (not recorded which). The receptor was derived from a woman aged 50 to 60 who had been exposed to COVID-19. CDR3 amino acids: CASSPWDSSYYGYTF. In nucleotides, the CDR3 is TGTGCCAGCAGCCCCTGGGACAGCTCATATTATGGCTACACCTTC.